A single sample gave rise to the 12 T cell receptor beta chains below, sequenced in a study of shared clonotypes between healthy human individuals. Only in-frame clones appear in the TCRdb table, and some are missing; sequencing was by immunoSEQ multiplex PCR. The sample shows about 490,000 clones, roughly 78% of them seen only once. Sequencing was carried out using PBMCs. The receptors were gathered from a woman between 40 and 50 years old in good health. Some clones in this sample may be carry-over from other donors' samples.

V usage is TRBV19 and J usage is TRBJ1-1; maybe TRBD1 (5 bases). Germline V gene sequence: CDR1 LNHDA, CDR2 SQIVND (reference sequence). V was cut by 0 bases and J by 1 base, with 9 bases left in between. This CDR3 contains 15 residues. The CDR3 here is CASSIDFTGNTEAFF. The DNA of the CDR3 is TGTGCCAGTAGTATAGATTTCACAGGGAACACTGAAGCTTTCTTT.

This clone was counted between two and nine times. The chain employs TRBV28 and TRBJ1-2; D remains unclear. This CDR3 has 11 amino acids. V lost 11 bases and J 4 bases, leaving 11 bases between the germline ends. Germline V gene sequence: CDR1 MDHEN, CDR2 SYDVKM. The CDR3 loop reads CAAGESYGYTF. DNA for the CDR3: TGTGCCGCCGGGGAGTCCTATGGCTACACCTTC.

This clone was picked up many times. V is TRBV5-1 and J is TRBJ2-7, with 8 bases fitting TRBD2. With 4 bases clipped from V and 3 bases from J, the junction kept 3 bases outside the gene matches. The CDR3 consists of 13 residues. Germline-derived CDR1 and CDR2 are SGHRS and YFSETQ. The CDR3 DNA follows: TGCGCCAGCAGCGGGACTAGTAGCTACGAGCAGTACTTC. The encoded protein is CASSGTSSYEQYF.

The V and J genes are TRBV29-1 and TRBJ2-2, with TRBD1 matching 8 bases. This CDR3 has 14 amino acids. Germline trimming cut 7 bases from V and 0 bases from J; bases unmatched to any gene: 4. Germline-derived CDR1 and CDR2 are SQVTM and ANQGSEA. The CDR3 DNA sequence: TGCAGCGGGACAGGGCCCTCGAACACCGGGGAGCTGTTTTTT. Its protein product is CSGTGPSNTGELFF.

The CDR3 DNA follows: TGTGCCAGCAGCCACGCGGGGACCGGCACCTACGAGCAGTACTTC. Protein sequence: CASSHAGTGTYEQYF. The rearrangement links TRBV5-5 to TRBJ2-7; weak D call: TRBD2 (6 bases). V lost 4 bases to trimming and J lost 2 bases, with 16 bases between them. There are 15 residues in the CDR3. The germline gives CDR1 SGHKS, CDR2 YYEKEE (reference sequence).

For this clone: A read error likely explains this, since a far larger clone differs by one base. The CDR3 nucleotides are TGTGCCAGCAGCTTAAAGGGACTAGCGGGAGTCGATGAGCAGTTCTTC. Encoded protein: CASSLKGLAGVDEQFF. This chain connects TRBV11-3 to TRBJ2-1; 14 bases map to TRBD2. CDR3 size: 16 residues. Per the germline V gene, CDR1 is SGHNT and CDR2 is YENEEA. The junction had 5 bases not matched to a gene; V was cut back by 2 bases and J by 8 bases. Together with reference TRBV11-3 and TRBJ2-1, the CDR3 gives the full variable domain: EAGVVQSPRYKIIEKKQPVAFWCNPISGHNTLYWYLQNLGQGPELLIRYENEEAVDDSQLPKDRFSAERLKGVDSTLKIQPAELGDSAVYLCASSLKGLAGVDEQFFGPGTRLTVL.

This chain joins TRBV5-6 and TRBJ2-7, with 7 positions matching TRBD1. CDR3 length: 16 residues. CDR1 and CDR2 (germline): SGHDT, YYEEEE. The V gene end was trimmed by 1 base and the J gene end by 1 base; junction bases not matched to a gene: 8. CDR3 nucleotide sequence: TGTGCCAGCAGCTTGATAGTTACAGGGGCATCCTACGAGCAGTACTTC. It yields the protein CASSLIVTGASYEQYF.

The chain joins TRBV6-4 to TRBJ2-6; D is possibly TRBD1 (6 bases). The CDR3 runs 15 residues. CDR1 MRHNA and CDR2 SNTAGT come from the germline V gene. V was trimmed by 6 bases and J by 1 base, leaving 10 bases between them. Here the CDR3 DNA reads TGTGCCAGCAGCAGAGGGGGATCTGGGGCCAACGTCCTGACTTTC. Translated, it gives CASSRGGSGANVLTF.

The CDR3 bases are TGTGCCAGCAGTTACGTTGGGGGGGGTGAAAAACTGTTTTTT. Residues: CASSYVGGGEKLFF. The rearrangement joins TRBV7-2 to TRBJ1-4, with D possibly matching TRBD1 (5 bases). Germline CDR1 and CDR2: SGHTA and FQGNSA. Trimming pared 6 bases from V and 7 bases from J, leaving 15 bases between. The CDR3 is 14 amino acids. The whole variable domain, filled in from reference TRBV7-2 and TRBJ1-4, reads GAGVSQSPSNKVTEKGKDVELRCDPISGHTALYWYRQSLGQGLEFLIYFQGNSAPDKSGLPSDRFSAERTGGSVSTLTIQRTQQEDSAVYLCASSYVGGGEKLFFGSGTQLSVL.

This clone appeared a few times. The chain uses TRBV5-1 and TRBJ1-1; TRBD1 is a possible D gene (5 bases). There are 11 residues in the CDR3. Germline lookup yields CDR1 SGHRS and CDR2 YFSETQ. Trimming pared 4 bases from V and 8 bases from J, leaving 9 bases between. The CDR3 coding sequence is TGCGCCAGCAGCGAGGGGCCCGAAGCTTTCTTT. This translates into CASSEGPEAFF. Supplemented by reference TRBV5-1 and TRBJ1-1, the full variable domain reads KAGVTQTPRYLIKTRGQQVTLSCSPISGHRSVSWYQQTPGQGLQFLFEYFSETQRNKGNFPGRFSGRQFSNSRSEMNVSTLELGDSALYLCASSEGPEAFFGQGTRLTVV.

The J gene is TRBJ1-1, the V gene TRBV27; D is unclear. CDR1 and CDR2 (germline): MNHEY, SMNVEV (reference sequence). Trimming shortened V by 0 bases and J by 5 bases, and 10 bases separated the two germline ends. The CDR3 runs 14 residues. Here the CDR3 DNA reads TGTGCCAGCAGTTTATCGAGCGGGAGGACTGAAGCTTTCTTT. Its translation is CASSLSSGRTEAFF.

J is TRBJ2-2 and V is TRBV7-7, with no clear D. Trimming cost V 0 bases and J 5 bases, with 13 bases left between them. The CDR3 contains 16 residues. From germline, CDR1 is SSHAT and CDR2 FNYEAQ (reference sequence). The CDR3 DNA follows: TGTGCCAGCAGCTTAGCTCAACCGGTGGGAACCGGGGAGCTGTTTTTT. It codes for CASSLAQPVGTGELFF. The full variable domain, completed using reference TRBV7-7 and TRBJ2-2, is GAGVSQSPRYKVTKRGQDVTLRCDPISSHATLYWYQQALGQGPEFLTYFNYEAQPDKSGLPSDRFSAERPEGSISTLTIQRTEQRDSAMYRCASSLAQPVGTGELFFGEGSRLTVL.